Listed here is a single TCR beta chain. The data were obtained in a study of shared clonotypes between healthy human individuals. The CDR3 runs 13 residues. CDR1 SGHVS and CDR2 FNYEAQ come from the germline V gene. Trimming cost V 2 bases and J 6 bases, with 8 bases left between them. Clones were sequenced by immunoSEQ multiplex PCR, and TCRdb holds only the in-frame ones, with some missing. In the table there are about 2.4 million clones, 90% to 95% of which are singletons. The sample consisted of naive CD4+ T cells sorted from blood. This sample's subset: CD45RA+ positively selected. The chain uses TRBV7-6 and TRBJ1-5; D unresolved. This clonotype was sampled from a man aged 18 to 35 in good health. CDR3 loop: CASSLRVGQPQHF. In DNA form, the CDR3 reads TGTGCCAGCAGCTTAAGAGTGGGTCAGCCCCAGCATTTT.